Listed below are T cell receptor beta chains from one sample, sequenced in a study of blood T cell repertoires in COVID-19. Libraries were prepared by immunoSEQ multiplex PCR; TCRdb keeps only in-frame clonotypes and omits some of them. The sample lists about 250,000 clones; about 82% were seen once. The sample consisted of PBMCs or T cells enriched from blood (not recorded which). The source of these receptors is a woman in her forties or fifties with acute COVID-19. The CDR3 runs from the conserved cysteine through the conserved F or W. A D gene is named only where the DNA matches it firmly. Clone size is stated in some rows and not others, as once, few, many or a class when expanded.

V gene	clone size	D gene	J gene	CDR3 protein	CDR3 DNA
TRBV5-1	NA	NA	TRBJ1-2	CASSFDSSGGYTF	TGCGCCAGCAGCTTCGACAGTAGCGGAGGCTACACCTTC
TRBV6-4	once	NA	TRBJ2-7	CASSDSPGQGPYYEQYF	TGTGCCAGCAGCGACTCCCCGGGACAAGGACCTTACTACGAGCAGTACTTC
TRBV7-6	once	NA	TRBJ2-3	CASSRREHEGSSTDTQYF	TGTGCCAGCAGCCGGCGAGAACACGAGGGATCTAGCACAGATACGCAGTATTTT
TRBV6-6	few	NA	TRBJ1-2	CASIEDRLGTNYGYTF	TGTGCCAGCATTGAGGACCGCCTCGGGACTAACTATGGCTACACCTTC
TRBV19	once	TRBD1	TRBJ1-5	CASADRANNQPQHF	TGTGCCAGCGCCGACAGGGCTAACAATCAGCCCCAGCATTTT
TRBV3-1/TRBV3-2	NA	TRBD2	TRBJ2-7	CASSLRGGLDEQYF	TGTGCCAGCAGCCTTCGGGGGGGCCTGGACGAGCAGTACTTC
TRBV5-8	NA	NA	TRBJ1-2	CASSLFAGGYTF	TGTGCCAGCAGCTTGTTCGCCGGTGGCTACACCTTC
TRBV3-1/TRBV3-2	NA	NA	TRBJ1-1	CASSGQRGTEAFF	TGTGCCAGCAGCGGTCAGCGAGGGACTGAAGCTTTCTTT
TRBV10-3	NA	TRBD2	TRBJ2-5	CATGSGGQETQYF	TGTGCCACAGGTAGCGGGGGGCAAGAGACCCAGTACTTC
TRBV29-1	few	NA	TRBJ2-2	CSVESGPTGELFF	TGCAGCGTTGAATCAGGGCCCACCGGGGAGCTGTTTTTT
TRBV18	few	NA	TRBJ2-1	CASSSQGTTYNEQFF	TGTGCCAGCTCGTCTCAGGGGACTACATACAATGAGCAGTTCTTC
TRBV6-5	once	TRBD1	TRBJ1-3	CASSFRQGGSGNTIYF	TGTGCCAGCAGTTTCCGACAGGGTGGATCTGGAAACACCATATATTTT
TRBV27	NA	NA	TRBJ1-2	CASTPGGRGGYTF	TGTGCCAGCACCCCGGGGGGGCGGGGCGGCTACACCTTC
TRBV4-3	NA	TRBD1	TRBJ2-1	CASSRAGGNNEQFF	TGCGCCAGCAGTAGGGCAGGGGGAAACAATGAGCAGTTCTTC
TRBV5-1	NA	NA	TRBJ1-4	CASSGGSSTNEKLFF	TGCGCCAGCAGTGGGGGGAGTTCAACTAATGAAAAACTGTTTTTT
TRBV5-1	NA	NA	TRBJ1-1	CVSQGTVTEAFF	TGCGTATCACAGGGAACGGTCACTGAAGCTTTCTTT
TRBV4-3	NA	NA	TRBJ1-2	CASSQAAGYGYTF	TGCGCCAGCAGCCAGGCAGCAGGCTATGGCTACACCTTC
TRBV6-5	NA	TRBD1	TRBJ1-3	CASKTGISGNTIYF	TGTGCCAGCAAGACAGGGATCTCTGGAAACACCATATATTTT
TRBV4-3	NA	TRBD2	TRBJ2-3	CASSQGRELDTQYF	TGCGCCAGCAGCCAAGGGCGGGAGTTGGATACGCAGTATTTT
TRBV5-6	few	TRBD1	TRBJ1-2	CASSLVNRGTNYGYTF	TGTGCCAGCAGCTTGGTTAACAGGGGGACTAACTATGGCTACACCTTC
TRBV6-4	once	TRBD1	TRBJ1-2	CASSEDRGWCYTF	TGTGCCAGCAGTGAGGACAGGGGGTGGTGCTACACCTTC
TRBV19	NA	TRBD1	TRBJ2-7	CASSTANRGRSYEQYF	TGTGCCAGTAGTACGGCGAACAGGGGAAGATCCTACGAGCAGTACTTC
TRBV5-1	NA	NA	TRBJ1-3	CASSSGGSSGNTIYF	TGCGCCAGCAGCTCCGGGGGATCCTCTGGAAACACCATATATTTT
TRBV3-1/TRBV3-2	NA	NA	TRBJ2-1	CASSRTGRTYNEQFF	TGTGCCAGCAGCCGTACAGGGCGAACCTACAATGAGCAGTTCTTC
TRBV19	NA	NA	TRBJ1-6	CASTLSGRGLTGSPLHF	TGTGCCAGTACCCTAAGTGGGAGGGGACTTACGGGGTCACCCCTCCACTTT
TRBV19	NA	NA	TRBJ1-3	CATTSAGLNWSF	TGTGCCACGACGAGCGCAGGGCTTAATTGGTCGTTT
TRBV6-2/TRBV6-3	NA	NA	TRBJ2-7	CASSYPRGFAQAYEQYF	TGTGCCAGCAGTTATCCCAGGGGCTTCGCTCAGGCCTACGAGCAGTACTTC
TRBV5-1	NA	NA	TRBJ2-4	CASSLAGTIQYF	TGCGCCAGCAGCTTGGCGGGGACAATACAGTACTTC
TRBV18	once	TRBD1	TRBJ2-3	CASSPLPPGQGSTDTQYF	TGTGCCAGCTCACCACTACCTCCGGGACAGGGAAGCACAGATACGCAGTATTTT
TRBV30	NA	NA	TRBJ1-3	CAWRSLFGGSGNTIYF	TGTGCCTGGAGGAGTTTGTTTGGAGGCTCTGGAAACACCATATATTTT
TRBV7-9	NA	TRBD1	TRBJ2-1	CASSLGWTGRSYNEQFF	TGTGCCAGCAGCTTAGGTTGGACAGGCCGCTCCTACAATGAGCAGTTCTTC
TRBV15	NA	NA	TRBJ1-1	CATSTGGGSAFF	TGTGCCACCAGCACTGGGGGGGGGTCAGCTTTCTTT
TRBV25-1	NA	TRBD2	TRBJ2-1	CASSYPGGGNEQFF	TGTGCCAGCAGCTACCCCGGCGGGGGGAATGAGCAGTTCTTC
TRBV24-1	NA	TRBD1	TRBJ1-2	CATSDRGQAGGYTF	TGTGCCACCAGTGATAGGGGACAGGCGGGTGGCTACACCTTC
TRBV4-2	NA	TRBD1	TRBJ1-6	CASRLTGGDSPLHF	TGTGCCAGCCGATTGACAGGGGGCGATTCACCCCTCCACTTT
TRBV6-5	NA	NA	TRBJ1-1	CASGSEGLGYWEAFF	TGTGCCAGCGGTTCGGAGGGCCTGGGATACTGGGAAGCTTTCTTT
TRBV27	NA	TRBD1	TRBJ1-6	CASSFSTGLHSPLHF	TGTGCCAGCAGTTTTTCGACAGGGCTTCATTCACCCCTCCACTTT
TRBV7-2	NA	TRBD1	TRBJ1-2	CASSLTGASYGYTF	TGTGCCAGCAGCTTAACAGGGGCTAGCTATGGCTACACCTTC
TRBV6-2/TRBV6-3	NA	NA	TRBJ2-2	CASSPGSGYTGELFF	TGTGCCAGCAGCCCCGGAAGCGGATACACCGGGGAGCTGTTTTTT
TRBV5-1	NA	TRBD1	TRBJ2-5	CASSYTGTGGLETQYF	TGCGCCAGCAGCTACACCGGGACAGGGGGGTTGGAGACCCAGTACTTC
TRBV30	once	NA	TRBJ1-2	CAWRRQGKNYGYTF	TGTGCCTGGAGGCGGCAGGGCAAAAACTATGGCTACACCTTC
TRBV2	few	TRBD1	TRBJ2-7	CASRQQGAYEQYF	TGTGCCAGCAGGCAACAGGGGGCCTACGAGCAGTACTTC
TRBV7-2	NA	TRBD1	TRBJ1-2	CASSPTGERYGYTF	TGTGCCAGCAGCCCGACAGGGGAGAGGTATGGCTACACCTTC
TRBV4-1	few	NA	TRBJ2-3	CASSQDRGTDTQYF	TGCGCCAGCAGCCAAGATCGGGGGACAGATACGCAGTATTTT
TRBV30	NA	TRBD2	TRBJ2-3	CASLWSGVRTDTQYF	TGTGCTTCTCTGTGGAGCGGGGTACGCACAGATACGCAGTATTTT
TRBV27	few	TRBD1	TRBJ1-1	CASSAWTGPGNTEAFF	TGTGCCAGCAGTGCTTGGACAGGGCCCGGGAACACTGAAGCTTTCTTT
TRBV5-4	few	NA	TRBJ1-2	CASSLQGHYGYTF	TGTGCCAGCAGCTTGCAGGGCCACTATGGCTACACCTTC
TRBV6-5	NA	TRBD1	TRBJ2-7	CASSPTGQGLYEQYF	TGTGCCAGCAGCCCAACGGGACAGGGCCTCTACGAGCAGTACTTC
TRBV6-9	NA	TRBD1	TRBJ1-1	CASSYPGQGGTEAFF	TGTGCCAGCAGTTACCCCGGACAGGGAGGCACTGAAGCTTTCTTT
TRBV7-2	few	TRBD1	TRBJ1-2	CASSLGQGAVYGYTF	TGTGCCAGCAGCTTAGGACAGGGGGCTGTCTATGGCTACACCTTC
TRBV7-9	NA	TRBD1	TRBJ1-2	CASSQGQGNYGYTF	TGTGCCAGCAGCCAGGGACAGGGAAACTATGGCTACACCTTC
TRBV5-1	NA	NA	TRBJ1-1	CASSLTSGGDTEAFF	TGCGCCAGCAGCCTTACCTCCGGGGGGGACACTGAAGCTTTCTTT
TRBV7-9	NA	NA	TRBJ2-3	CASSPEGGPWDTQYF	TGTGCCAGCAGCCCCGAGGGGGGGCCTTGGGATACGCAGTATTTT
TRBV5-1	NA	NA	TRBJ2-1	CASSPRQDLLNEQFF	TGCGCCAGCAGCCCAAGACAGGATCTCCTCAATGAGCAGTTCTTC
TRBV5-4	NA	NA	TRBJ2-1	CASSLVQGNNEQFF	TGTGCCAGCAGCTTGGTACAGGGAAATAATGAGCAGTTCTTC